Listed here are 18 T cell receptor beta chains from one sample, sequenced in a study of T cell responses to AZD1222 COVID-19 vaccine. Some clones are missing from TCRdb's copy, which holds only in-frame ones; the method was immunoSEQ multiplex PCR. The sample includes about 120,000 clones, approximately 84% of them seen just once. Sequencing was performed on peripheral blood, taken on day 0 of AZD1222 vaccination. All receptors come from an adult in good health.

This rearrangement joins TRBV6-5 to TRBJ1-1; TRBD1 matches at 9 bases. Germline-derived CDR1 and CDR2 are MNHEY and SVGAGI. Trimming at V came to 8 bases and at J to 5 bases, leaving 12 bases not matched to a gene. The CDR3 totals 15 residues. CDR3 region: CASWGGQGYSTEAFF. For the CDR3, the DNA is TGTGCCAGCTGGGGGGGACAGGGCTACAGTACTGAAGCTTTCTTT.

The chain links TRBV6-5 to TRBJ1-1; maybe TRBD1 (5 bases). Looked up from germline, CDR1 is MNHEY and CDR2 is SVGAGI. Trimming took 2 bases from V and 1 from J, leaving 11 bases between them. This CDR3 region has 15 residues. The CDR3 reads CASSYTPGQNTEAFF. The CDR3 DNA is TGTGCCAGCAGTTACACCCCTGGACAGAACACTGAAGCTTTCTTT.

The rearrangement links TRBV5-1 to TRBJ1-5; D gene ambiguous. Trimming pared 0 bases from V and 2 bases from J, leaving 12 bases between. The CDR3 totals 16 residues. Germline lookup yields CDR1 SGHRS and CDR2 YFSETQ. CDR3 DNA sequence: TGCGCCAGCAGCTTGGAGCCGGGTTCTGGCAATCAGCCCCAGCATTTT. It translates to CASSLEPGSGNQPQHF.

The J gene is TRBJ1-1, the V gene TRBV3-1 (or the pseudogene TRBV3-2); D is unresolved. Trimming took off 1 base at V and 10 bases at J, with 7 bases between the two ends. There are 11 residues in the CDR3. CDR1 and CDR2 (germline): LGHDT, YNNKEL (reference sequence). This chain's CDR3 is CASSQASRAFF. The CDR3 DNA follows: TGTGCCAGCAGCCAAGCCTCGAGAGCTTTCTTT.

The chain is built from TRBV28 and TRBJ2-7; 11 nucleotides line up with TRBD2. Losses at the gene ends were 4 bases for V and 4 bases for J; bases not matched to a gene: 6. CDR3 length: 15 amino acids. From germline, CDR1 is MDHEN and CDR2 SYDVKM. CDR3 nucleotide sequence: TGTGCCAGCAGTTCCGGGACTAGCGGAACTTACGAGCAGTACTTC. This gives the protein CASSSGTSGTYEQYF.

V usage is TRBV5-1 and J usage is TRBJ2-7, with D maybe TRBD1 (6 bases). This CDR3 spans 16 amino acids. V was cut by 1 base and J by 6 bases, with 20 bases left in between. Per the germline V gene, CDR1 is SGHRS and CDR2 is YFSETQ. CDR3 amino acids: CASSLSPGVGLGEQYF. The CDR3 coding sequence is TGCGCCAGCAGCTTGTCCCCAGGGGTTGGATTGGGCGAGCAGTACTTC. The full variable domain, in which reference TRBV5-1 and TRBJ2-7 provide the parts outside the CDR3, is KAGVTQTPRYLIKTRGQQVTLSCSPISGHRSVSWYQQTPGQGLQFLFEYFSETQRNKGNFPGRFSGRQFSNSRSEMNVSTLELGDSALYLCASSLSPGVGLGEQYFGPGTRLTVT.

CDR3 in amino acids: CASTSGRSEQYF. The CDR3 coding sequence is TGTGCCAGCACTAGCGGGAGGAGCGAGCAGTACTTC. J is TRBJ2-7 and V is TRBV28; 11 nucleotides align to TRBD2. The CDR3 runs 12 residues. CDR1 MDHEN and CDR2 SYDVKM come from the germline V gene. With V trimmed by 7 bases and J by 6 bases, 2 bases remained unmatched.

For the CDR3, the DNA is TGTGCCAGCAGCGATGAGTACTCTGGAAACACCATATATTTT. Translated: CASSDEYSGNTIYF. The chain has TRBV9 and TRBJ1-3; D is ambiguous. This CDR3 spans 14 amino acids. Trimming shortened V by 3 bases and J by 0 bases, and 7 bases separated the two germline ends. Looked up from germline, CDR1 is SGDLS and CDR2 is YYNGEE. Based on the CDR3 plus reference TRBV9 and TRBJ1-3, the full variable domain is DSGVTQTPKHLITATGQRVTLRCSPRSGDLSVYWYQQSLDQGLQFLIQYYNGEERAKGNILERFSAQQFPDLHSELNLSSLELGDSALYFCASSDEYSGNTIYFGEGSWLTVV.

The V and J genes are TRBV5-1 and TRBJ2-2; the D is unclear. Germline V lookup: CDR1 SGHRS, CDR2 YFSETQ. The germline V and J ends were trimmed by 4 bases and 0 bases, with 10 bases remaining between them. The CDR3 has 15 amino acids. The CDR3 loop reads CASSANLANTGELFF. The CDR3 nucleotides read TGCGCCAGCAGCGCCAATCTCGCGAACACCGGGGAGCTGTTTTTT.

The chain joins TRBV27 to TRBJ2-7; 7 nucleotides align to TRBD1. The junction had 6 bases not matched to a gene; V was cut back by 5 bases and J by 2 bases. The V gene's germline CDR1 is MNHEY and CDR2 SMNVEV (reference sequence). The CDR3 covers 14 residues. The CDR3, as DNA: TGTGCCAGCAGTAGGCAGGGACAGACCTACGAGCAGTACTTC. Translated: CASSRQGQTYEQYF.

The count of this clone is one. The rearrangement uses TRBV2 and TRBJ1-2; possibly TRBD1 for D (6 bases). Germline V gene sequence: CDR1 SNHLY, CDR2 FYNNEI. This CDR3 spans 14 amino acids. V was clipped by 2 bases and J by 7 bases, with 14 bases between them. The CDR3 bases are TGTGCCAGCAGTGAACGTGAACAGGGTGGTGGCTACACCTTC. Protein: CASSEREQGGGYTF.

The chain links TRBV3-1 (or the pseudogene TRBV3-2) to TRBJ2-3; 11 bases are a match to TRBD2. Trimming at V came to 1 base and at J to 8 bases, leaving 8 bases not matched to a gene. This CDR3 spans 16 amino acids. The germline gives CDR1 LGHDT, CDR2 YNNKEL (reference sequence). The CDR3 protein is CASSQGPSGRFGTQYF. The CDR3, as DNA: TGTGCCAGCAGCCAAGGCCCTAGCGGGAGGTTCGGTACGCAGTATTTT.

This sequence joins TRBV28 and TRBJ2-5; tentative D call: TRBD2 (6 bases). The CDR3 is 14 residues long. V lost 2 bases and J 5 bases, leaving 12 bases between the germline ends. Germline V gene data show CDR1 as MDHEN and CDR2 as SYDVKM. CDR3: CASSLIGGVETQYF. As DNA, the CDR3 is TGTGCCAGCAGTTTAATTGGAGGGGTCGAGACCCAGTACTTC.

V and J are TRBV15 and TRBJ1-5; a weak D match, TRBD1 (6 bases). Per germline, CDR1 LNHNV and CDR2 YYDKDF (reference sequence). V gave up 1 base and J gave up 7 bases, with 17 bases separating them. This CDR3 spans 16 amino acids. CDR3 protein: CATSRGSTQGGQPQHF. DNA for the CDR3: TGTGCCACCAGCAGAGGCTCGACACAGGGAGGCCAGCCCCAGCATTTT.

For the CDR3, the DNA is TGTGCCAGCAGCTCACCCGGGGCCAGCTATGGCTACACCTTC. It translates to CASSSPGASYGYTF. V gene TRBV7-9 combines with J gene TRBJ1-2; perhaps TRBD1 as D (5 bases). CDR1 is SEHNR and CDR2 is FQNEAQ in the germline V gene (reference sequence). CDR3 length equals 14 residues. Trimming took off 4 bases at V and 4 bases at J, with 13 bases between the two ends.

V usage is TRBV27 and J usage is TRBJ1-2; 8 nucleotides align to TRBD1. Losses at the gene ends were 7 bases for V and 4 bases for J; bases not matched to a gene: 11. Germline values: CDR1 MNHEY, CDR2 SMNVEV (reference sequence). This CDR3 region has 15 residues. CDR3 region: CASTNLPGTGYGYTF. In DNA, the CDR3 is TGTGCCAGCACCAATCTCCCCGGGACAGGCTATGGCTACACCTTC.

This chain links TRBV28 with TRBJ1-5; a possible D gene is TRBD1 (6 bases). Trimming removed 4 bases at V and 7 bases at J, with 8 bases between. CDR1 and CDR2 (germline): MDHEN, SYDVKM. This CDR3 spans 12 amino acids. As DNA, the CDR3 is TGTGCCAGCAGTTCAGGGGCCCAGCCCCAGCATTTT. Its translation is CASSSGAQPQHF.

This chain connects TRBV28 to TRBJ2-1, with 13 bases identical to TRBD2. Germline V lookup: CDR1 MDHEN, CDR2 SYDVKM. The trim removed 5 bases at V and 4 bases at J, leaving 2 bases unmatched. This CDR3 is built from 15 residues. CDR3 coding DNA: TGTGCCAGCAGTGTGGGACTAGCGGGATACAATGAGCAGTTCTTC. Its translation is CASSVGLAGYNEQFF.